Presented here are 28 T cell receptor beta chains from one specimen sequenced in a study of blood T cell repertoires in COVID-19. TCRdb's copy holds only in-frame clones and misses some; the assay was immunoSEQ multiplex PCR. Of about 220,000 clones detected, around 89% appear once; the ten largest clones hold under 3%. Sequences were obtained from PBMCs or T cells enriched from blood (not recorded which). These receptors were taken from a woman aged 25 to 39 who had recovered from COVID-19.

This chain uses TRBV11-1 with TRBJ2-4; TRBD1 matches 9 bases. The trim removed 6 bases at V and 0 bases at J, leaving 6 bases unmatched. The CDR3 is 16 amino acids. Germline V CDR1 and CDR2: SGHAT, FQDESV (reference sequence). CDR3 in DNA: TGTGCCAGCAGTGTACAGGGGGCCGGAGCCAAAAACATTCAGTACTTC. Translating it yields CASSVQGAGAKNIQYF.

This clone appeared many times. In DNA, the CDR3 is TGCGCCAGCAGCCAGTCTCCGAACACCGGGGAGCTGTTTTTT. It yields the protein CASSQSPNTGELFF. The chain employs TRBV4-3 and TRBJ2-2; no clear D. This CDR3 has 14 residues. Germline CDR1 LGHNA, CDR2 YSLEER. V was pared by 3 bases and J by 0 bases, with 5 bases between.

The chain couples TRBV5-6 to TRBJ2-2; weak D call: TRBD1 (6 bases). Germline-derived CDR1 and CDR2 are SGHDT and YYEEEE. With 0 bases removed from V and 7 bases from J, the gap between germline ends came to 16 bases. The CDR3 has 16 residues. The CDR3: CASSLADYRGSGELFF. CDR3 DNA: TGTGCCAGCAGCTTGGCGGATTATAGGGGGAGCGGGGAGCTGTTTTTT.

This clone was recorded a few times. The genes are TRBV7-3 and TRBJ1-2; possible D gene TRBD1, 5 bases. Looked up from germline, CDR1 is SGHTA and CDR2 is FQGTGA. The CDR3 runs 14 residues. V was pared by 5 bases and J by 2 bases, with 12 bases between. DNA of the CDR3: TGTGCCAGCAGCCAGTCCGGGGGGAACTATGGCTACACCTTC. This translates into CASSQSGGNYGYTF.

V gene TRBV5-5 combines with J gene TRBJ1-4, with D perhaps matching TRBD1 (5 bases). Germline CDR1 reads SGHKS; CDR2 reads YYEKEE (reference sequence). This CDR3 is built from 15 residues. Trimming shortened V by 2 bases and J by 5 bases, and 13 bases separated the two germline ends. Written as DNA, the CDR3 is TGTGCCAGCAGCTTAGGGCAGGGCGTCAATGAAAAACTGTTTTTT. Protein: CASSLGQGVNEKLFF.

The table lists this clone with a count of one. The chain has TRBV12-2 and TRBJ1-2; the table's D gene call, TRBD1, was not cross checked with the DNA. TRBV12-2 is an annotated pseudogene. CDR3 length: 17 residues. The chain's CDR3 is CASRLLHPGQEGFGYTF. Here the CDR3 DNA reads TGTGCAAGTCGCCTCCTACATCCGGGACAGGAGGGTTTTGGCTACACCTTC.

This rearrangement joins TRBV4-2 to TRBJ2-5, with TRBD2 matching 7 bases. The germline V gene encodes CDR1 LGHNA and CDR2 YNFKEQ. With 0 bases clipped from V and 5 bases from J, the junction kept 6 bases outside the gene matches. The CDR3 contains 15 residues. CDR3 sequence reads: CASSQDPGLGETQYF. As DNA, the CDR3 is TGTGCCAGCAGCCAAGATCCCGGACTAGGGGAGACCCAGTACTTC.

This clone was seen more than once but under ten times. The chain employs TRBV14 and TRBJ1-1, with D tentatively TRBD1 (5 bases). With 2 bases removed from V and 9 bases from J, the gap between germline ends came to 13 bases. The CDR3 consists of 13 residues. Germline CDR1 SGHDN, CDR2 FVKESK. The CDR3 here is CASSQNMGGQAFF. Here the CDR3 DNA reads TGTGCCAGCAGCCAAAACATGGGGGGTCAAGCTTTCTTT.

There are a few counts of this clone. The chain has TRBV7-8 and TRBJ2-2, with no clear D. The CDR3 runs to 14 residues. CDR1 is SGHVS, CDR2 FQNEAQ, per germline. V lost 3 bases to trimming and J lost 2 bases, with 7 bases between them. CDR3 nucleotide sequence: TGTGCCAGCAGCTTGAGCGAAAACACCGGGGAGCTGTTTTTT. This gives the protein CASSLSENTGELFF.

CDR3 bases: TGTGCCAGCCAGGGACAGGGTGGATCACCCCTCCACTTT. Translated: CASQGQGGSPLHF. V and J are TRBV3-1 (or the pseudogene TRBV3-2) and TRBJ1-6; 9 nucleotides line up with TRBD1. The CDR3 spans 13 residues. V trimming: 8 bases; J trimming: 10 bases; junction bases outside the gene matches: 6. The germline V gene has CDR1 LGHDT and CDR2 YNNKEL (reference sequence).

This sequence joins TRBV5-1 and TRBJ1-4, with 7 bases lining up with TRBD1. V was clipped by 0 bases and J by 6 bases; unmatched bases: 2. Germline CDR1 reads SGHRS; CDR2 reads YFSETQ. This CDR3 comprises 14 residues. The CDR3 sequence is CASSLDRGDEKLFF. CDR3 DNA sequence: TGCGCCAGCAGCTTGGACAGGGGTGATGAAAAACTGTTTTTT.

The CDR3 nucleotides are TGCGCCAGCAGCTTGGAGGGCAGGGAAGACACCGGGGAGCTGTTTTTT. Translating gives CASSLEGREDTGELFF. This chain uses TRBV5-1 with TRBJ2-2; D might be TRBD1 (5 bases). The CDR3 runs to 16 residues. From germline, CDR1 is SGHRS and CDR2 YFSETQ. Trimming took off 0 bases at V and 3 bases at J, with 12 bases between the two ends.

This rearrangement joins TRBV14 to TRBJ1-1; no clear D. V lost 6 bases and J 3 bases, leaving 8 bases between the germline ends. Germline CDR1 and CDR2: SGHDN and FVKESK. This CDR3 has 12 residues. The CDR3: CASRYGDTEAFF. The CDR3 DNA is TGTGCCAGCAGGTACGGGGACACTGAAGCTTTCTTT. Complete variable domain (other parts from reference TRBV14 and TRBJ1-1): EAGVTQFPSHSVIEKGQTVTLRCDPISGHDNLYWYRRVMGKEIKFLLHFVKESKQDESGMPNNRFLAERTGGTYSTLKVQPAELEDSGVYFCASRYGDTEAFFGQGTRLTVV.

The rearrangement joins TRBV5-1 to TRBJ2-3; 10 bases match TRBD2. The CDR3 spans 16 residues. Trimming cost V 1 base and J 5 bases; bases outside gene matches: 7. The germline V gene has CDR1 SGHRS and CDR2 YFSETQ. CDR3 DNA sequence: TGCGCCAGCAGCTTGACCAGCGGGGGGGCCAGAGATACGCAGTATTTT. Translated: CASSLTSGGARDTQYF.

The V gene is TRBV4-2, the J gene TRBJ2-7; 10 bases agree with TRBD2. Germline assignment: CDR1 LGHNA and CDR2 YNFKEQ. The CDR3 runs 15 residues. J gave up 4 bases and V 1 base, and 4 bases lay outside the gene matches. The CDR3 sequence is CASSQGIAGGYEQYF. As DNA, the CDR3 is TGTGCCAGCAGCCAAGGGATAGCGGGGGGTTACGAGCAGTACTTC.

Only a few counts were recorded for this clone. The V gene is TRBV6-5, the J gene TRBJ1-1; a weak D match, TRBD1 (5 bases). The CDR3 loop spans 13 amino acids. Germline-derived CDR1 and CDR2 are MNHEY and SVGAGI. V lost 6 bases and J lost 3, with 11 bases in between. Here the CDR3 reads CASRTRQHTEAFF. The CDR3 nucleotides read TGTGCCAGCAGAACAAGACAGCACACTGAAGCTTTCTTT.

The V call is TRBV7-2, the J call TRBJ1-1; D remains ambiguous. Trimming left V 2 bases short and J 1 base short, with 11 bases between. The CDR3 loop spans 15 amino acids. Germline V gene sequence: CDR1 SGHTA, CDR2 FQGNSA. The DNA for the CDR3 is TGTGCCAGCAGCTTACGTCCGGTGCAGAACACTGAAGCTTTCTTT. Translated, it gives CASSLRPVQNTEAFF.

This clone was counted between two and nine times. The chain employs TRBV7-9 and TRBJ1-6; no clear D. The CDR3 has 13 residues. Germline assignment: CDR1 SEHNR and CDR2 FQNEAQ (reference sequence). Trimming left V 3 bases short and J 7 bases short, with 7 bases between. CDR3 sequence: CASSFFGNSPLHF. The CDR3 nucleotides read TGTGCCAGCAGCTTTTTCGGGAATTCACCCCTCCACTTT.

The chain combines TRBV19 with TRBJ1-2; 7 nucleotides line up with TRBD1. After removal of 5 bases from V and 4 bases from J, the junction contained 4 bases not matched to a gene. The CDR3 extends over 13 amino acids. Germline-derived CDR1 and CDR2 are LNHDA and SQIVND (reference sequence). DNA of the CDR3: TGTGCCAGTAGTGAACAGGGGTTCTATGGCTACACCTTC. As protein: CASSEQGFYGYTF.

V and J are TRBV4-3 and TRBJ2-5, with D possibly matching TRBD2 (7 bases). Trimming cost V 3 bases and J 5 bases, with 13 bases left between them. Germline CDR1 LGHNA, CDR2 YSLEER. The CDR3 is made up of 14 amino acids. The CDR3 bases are TGCGCCAGCAGCCATGTCGGGGGGCGGGAGACCCAGTACTTC. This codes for CASSHVGGRETQYF.

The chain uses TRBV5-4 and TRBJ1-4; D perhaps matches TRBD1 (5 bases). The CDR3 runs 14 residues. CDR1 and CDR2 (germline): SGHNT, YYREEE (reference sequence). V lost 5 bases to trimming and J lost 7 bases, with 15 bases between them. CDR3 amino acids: CASSSEGLPEKLFF. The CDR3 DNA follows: TGTGCCAGCAGTTCGGAGGGGCTTCCTGAAAAACTGTTTTTT.

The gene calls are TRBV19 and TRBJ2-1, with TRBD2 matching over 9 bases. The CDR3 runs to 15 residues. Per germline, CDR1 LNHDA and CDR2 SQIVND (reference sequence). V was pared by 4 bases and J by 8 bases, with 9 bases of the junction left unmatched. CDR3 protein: CASSTLGGGGDEQFF. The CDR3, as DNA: TGTGCCAGTAGTACCCTGGGCGGGGGGGGCGATGAGCAGTTCTTC.

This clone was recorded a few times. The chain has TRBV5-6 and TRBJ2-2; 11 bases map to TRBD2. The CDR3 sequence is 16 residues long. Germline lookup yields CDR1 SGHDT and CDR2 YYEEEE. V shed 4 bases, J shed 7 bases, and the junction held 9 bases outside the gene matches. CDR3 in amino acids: CASSPATSGVYGELFF. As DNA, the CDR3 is TGTGCCAGCAGCCCGGCGACTAGCGGGGTATACGGGGAGCTGTTTTTT.

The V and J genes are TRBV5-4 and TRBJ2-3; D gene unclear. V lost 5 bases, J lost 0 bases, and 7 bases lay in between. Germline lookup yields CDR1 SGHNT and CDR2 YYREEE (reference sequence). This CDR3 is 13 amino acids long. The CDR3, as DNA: TGTGCCAGCAGGCGAGAGAGCACAGATACGCAGTATTTT. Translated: CASRRESTDTQYF.

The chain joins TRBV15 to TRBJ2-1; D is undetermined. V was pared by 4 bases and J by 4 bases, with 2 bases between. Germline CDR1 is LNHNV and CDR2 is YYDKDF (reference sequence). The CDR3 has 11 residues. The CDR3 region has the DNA TGTGCCACCAGCACTTACAATGAGCAGTTCTTC. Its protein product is CATSTYNEQFF. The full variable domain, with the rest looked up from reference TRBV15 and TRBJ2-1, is DAMVIQNPRYQVTQFGKPVTLSCSQTLNHNVMYWYQQKSSQAPKLLFHYYDKDFNNEADTPDNFQSRRPNTSFCFLDIRSPGLGDTAMYLCATSTYNEQFFGPGTRLTVL.

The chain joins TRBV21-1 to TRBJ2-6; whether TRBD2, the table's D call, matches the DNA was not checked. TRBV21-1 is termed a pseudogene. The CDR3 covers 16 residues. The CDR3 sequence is CASSPAGGPGANVLTF. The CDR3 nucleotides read TGTGCCAGCAGCCCAGCGGGGGGACCTGGGGCCAACGTCCTGACTTTC.

CDR3 sequence: CASSPSGIQSPLHF. CDR3 coding DNA: TGTGCCAGCAGTCCCTCAGGGATTCAGTCACCCCTCCACTTT. This chain joins TRBV6-5 and TRBJ1-6; TRBD1 might be the D (5 bases). The germline CDR1 and CDR2 sequences are MNHEY and SVGAGI. This CDR3 spans 14 amino acids. V gave up 5 bases and J gave up 10 bases, with 15 bases separating them.

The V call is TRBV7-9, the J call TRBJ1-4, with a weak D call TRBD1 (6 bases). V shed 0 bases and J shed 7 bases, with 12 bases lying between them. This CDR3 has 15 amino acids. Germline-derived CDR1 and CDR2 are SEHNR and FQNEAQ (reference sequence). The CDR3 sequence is CASSLASGASEKLFF. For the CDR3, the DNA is TGTGCCAGCAGCTTAGCGTCAGGGGCAAGTGAAAAACTGTTTTTT.